The 19 T cell receptor beta chains in this list originate from one sample, sequenced in a study of OX40 agonist ivuxolimab in advanced cancers. Profiled with immunoSEQ multiplex PCR; TCRdb holds only in-frame clones, not every one. The profile shows tens of thousands of clones, approximately 90% of them singletons. Material: CD4+ or CD8+ T cells sorted from blood, obtained in a trial of the OX40 agonist ivuxolimab. The receptors originated from an adult with an advanced solid tumor such as melanoma, head and neck, liver or kidney cancer.

This chain connects TRBV11-2 to TRBJ1-2; a weak D match, TRBD1 (6 bases). Deletions cut 1 base from V and 6 bases from J, with 15 bases between. The CDR3 is 15 amino acids. Looked up from germline, CDR1 is SGHAT and CDR2 is FQNNGV. The CDR3: CASSLGWAGEDGYTF. The CDR3 nucleotides read TGTGCCAGCAGCTTAGGATGGGCAGGGGAGGATGGCTACACCTTC.

The CDR3, as DNA: TGTGCCAGCAGTTCCCTGACTAGCGGGGTAGGAGAGACCCAGTACTTC. Its protein product is CASSSLTSGVGETQYF. The V call is TRBV27, the J call TRBJ2-5; TRBD2 matches at 11 bases. This CDR3 region has 16 residues. V lost 4 bases to trimming and J lost 4 bases; unmatched junction nucleotides: 8. Germline V gene sequence: CDR1 MNHEY, CDR2 SMNVEV (reference sequence).

CDR3 in DNA: TGTGCCAGCTGGGACAGGTCGAACACTGAAGCTTTCTTT. Translated, it gives CASWDRSNTEAFF. The V and J genes are TRBV6-6 and TRBJ1-1; 8 bases are shared with TRBD1. Per germline, CDR1 MNHNY and CDR2 SVGAGI (reference sequence). V shed 8 bases, J shed 1 base, and the junction held 3 bases outside the gene matches. The CDR3 loop spans 13 amino acids.

The gene calls are TRBV2 and TRBJ1-5; tentatively, D is TRBD1 (6 bases). The CDR3 consists of 15 residues. Germline CDR1 is SNHLY and CDR2 is FYNNEI. V was cut by 7 bases and J by 0 bases, with 13 bases left in between. The CDR3 is CASKTGQNSNQPQHF. DNA of the CDR3: TGTGCCAGCAAAACAGGACAGAATAGCAATCAGCCCCAGCATTTT.

This sequence joins TRBV6-5 and TRBJ1-1; D not resolved. Germline V gene lookup returns CDR1 MNHEY and CDR2 SVGAGI. The CDR3 totals 13 residues. Trimming took off 2 bases at V and 10 bases at J, with 14 bases between the two ends. DNA for the CDR3: TGTGCCAGCAGTTACGGGTCGGGAATGAGAGCTTTCTTT. It translates to CASSYGSGMRAFF.

The chain joins TRBV19 to TRBJ1-5, with D possibly being TRBD1 (5 bases). CDR3 length: 17 residues. Between the trimmed V and J ends, which lost 7 bases and 4 bases, there was a span of 23 bases. Germline CDR1 reads LNHDA; CDR2 reads SQIVND (reference sequence). The CDR3 DNA sequence: TGTGCCAGTACCATCCTGCGGGGACGAAGCCCTAATCAGCCCCAGCATTTT. As protein: CASTILRGRSPNQPQHF.

The chain recombines TRBV29-1 with TRBJ1-5, with D tentatively TRBD1 (5 bases). CDR3 length: 17 residues. Trimming removed 7 bases at V and 3 bases at J, with 25 bases between. Germline V gene sequence: CDR1 SQVTM, CDR2 ANQGSEA. Here the CDR3 DNA reads TGCAGCGGGAATGGCACAGCCCGTTGTGGGGCCAATCAGCCCCAGCATTTT. It is translated as CSGNGTARCGANQPQHF.

The chain links TRBV2 to TRBJ2-5; D tentatively fits TRBD1 or TRBD2 (5 bases each). The CDR3 is made up of 11 amino acids. Between the trimmed V and J ends, which lost 11 bases and 11 bases, there was a span of 18 bases. From germline, CDR1 is SNHLY and CDR2 FYNNEI. The CDR3: CASGTLATQYF. The CDR3, as DNA: TGTGCCTCGGGGACCCTAGCAACACAGTACTTC. The entire variable domain, with the rest obtained from reference TRBV2 and TRBJ2-5, is as follows: EPEVTQTPSHQVTQMGQEVILRCVPISNHLYFYWYRQILGQKVEFLVSFYNNEISEKSEIFDDQFSVERPDGSNFTLKIRSTKLEDSAMYFCASGTLATQYFGPGTRLLVL.

This sequence joins TRBV7-8 and TRBJ1-3; D uncertain. The CDR3 covers 17 residues. The germline gives CDR1 SGHVS, CDR2 FQNEAQ. V lost 2 bases and J lost 0, with 14 bases in between. This CDR3 is CASSLNLPGHSGNTIYF. CDR3 DNA: TGTGCCAGCAGCTTAAATCTTCCAGGCCACTCTGGAAACACCATATATTTT.

This clone appeared a single time. The CDR3 coding sequence is TGCGCCAGCACCCCACAGGGAGATACGCAGTATTTT. It is translated as CASTPQGDTQYF. The chain is built from TRBV10-2 and TRBJ2-3, with D possibly matching TRBD1 (6 bases). The germline V gene has CDR1 WSHSY and CDR2 SAAADI. Trimming took 7 bases from V and 5 from J, leaving 10 bases between them. CDR3 length equals 12 residues.

CDR3 region: CASSLNRDTEAFF. For the CDR3, the DNA is TGTGCCAGCAGCTTGAACAGGGACACTGAAGCTTTCTTT. The chain couples TRBV11-3 to TRBJ1-1, with D maybe TRBD1 (6 bases). The germline V and J ends were trimmed by 3 bases and 3 bases, with 8 bases remaining between them. The CDR3 is 13 amino acids. Germline CDR1 SGHNT, CDR2 YENEEA.

The rearrangement links TRBV27 to TRBJ2-5; 9 bases map to TRBD2. The CDR3 extends over 14 amino acids. Per germline, CDR1 MNHEY and CDR2 SMNVEV (reference sequence). The ends lost 6 bases at V and 5 bases at J; junction bases unmatched: 7. CDR3 DNA sequence: TGTGCCAGCAGGGTAGCGGGGGCAAGGGAGACCCAGTACTTC. It is translated as CASRVAGARETQYF.

The table lists this clone with a few counts. This chain connects TRBV29-1 to TRBJ2-1, with D possibly TRBD2 on 5 matching bases. From germline, CDR1 is SQVTM and CDR2 ANQGSEA. This CDR3 has 14 amino acids. The V gene lost 1 base and the J gene lost 3 bases, with 10 bases spanning the gap. The CDR3 DNA follows: TGCAGCGTTGAAGCCGGGATGTACTACAATGAGCAGTTCTTC. This sequence encodes CSVEAGMYYNEQFF.

This chain connects TRBV7-8 to TRBJ1-2; 8 nucleotides match TRBD1. The CDR3 length is 13 residues. Germline V gives CDR1 SGHVS, CDR2 FQNEAQ. Losses at the gene ends were 0 bases for V and 7 bases for J; bases not matched to a gene: 1. The DNA of the CDR3 is TGTGCCAGCAGCTTAGCGCAGGGGGCTGGCTACACCTTC. Its protein product is CASSLAQGAGYTF.

This clone appeared once. This chain joins TRBV6-1 and TRBJ1-1; no reliable D call. Trimming took off 5 bases at V and 0 bases at J, with 7 bases between the two ends. Germline CDR1 is MNHNS and CDR2 is SASEGT. The CDR3 extends over 13 amino acids. CDR3 nucleotides: TGTGCCAGCAGTCCTTCGGTGAACACTGAAGCTTTCTTT. As protein: CASSPSVNTEAFF.

V gene TRBV7-2 combines with J gene TRBJ1-1; D is undetermined. This CDR3 spans 14 amino acids. CDR1 is SGHTA and CDR2 is FQGNSA in the germline V gene. Trimming took off 1 base at V and 0 bases at J, with 6 bases between the two ends. The CDR3 DNA reads TGTGCCAGCAGCTTAGGGTTAATGAACACTGAAGCTTTCTTT. Translated: CASSLGLMNTEAFF.

The genes are TRBV7-2 and TRBJ2-1; either TRBD1 or TRBD2 may fit D (5 bases each). CDR3 length: 15 amino acids. In germline, CDR1 is SGHTA, CDR2 FQGNSA. Between the trimmed V and J ends, which lost 5 bases and 4 bases, there was a span of 15 bases. The CDR3 coding sequence is TGTGCCAGCAGCCCCGAAGCCGGGACGTACAATGAGCAGTTCTTC. Its protein is CASSPEAGTYNEQFF.

V gene TRBV2 combines with J gene TRBJ2-7; D gene uncertain. V gave up 10 bases and J gave up 2 bases, with 21 bases separating them. This CDR3 comprises 15 residues. Per germline, CDR1 SNHLY and CDR2 FYNNEI. CDR3 DNA sequence: TGTGCCATTAGAGACTCGGGCAAAGGGACCTACGAGCAGTACTTC. Translating gives CAIRDSGKGTYEQYF.

The CDR3: CASRHSVGNTGELFF. Here the CDR3 DNA reads TGTGCCAGCAGACATAGTGTAGGGAACACCGGGGAGCTGTTTTTT. This chain joins TRBV27 and TRBJ2-2; unclear D gene. This CDR3 is built from 15 residues. V was trimmed by 6 bases and J by 1 base, leaving 12 bases between them. Looked up from germline, CDR1 is MNHEY and CDR2 is SMNVEV (reference sequence).